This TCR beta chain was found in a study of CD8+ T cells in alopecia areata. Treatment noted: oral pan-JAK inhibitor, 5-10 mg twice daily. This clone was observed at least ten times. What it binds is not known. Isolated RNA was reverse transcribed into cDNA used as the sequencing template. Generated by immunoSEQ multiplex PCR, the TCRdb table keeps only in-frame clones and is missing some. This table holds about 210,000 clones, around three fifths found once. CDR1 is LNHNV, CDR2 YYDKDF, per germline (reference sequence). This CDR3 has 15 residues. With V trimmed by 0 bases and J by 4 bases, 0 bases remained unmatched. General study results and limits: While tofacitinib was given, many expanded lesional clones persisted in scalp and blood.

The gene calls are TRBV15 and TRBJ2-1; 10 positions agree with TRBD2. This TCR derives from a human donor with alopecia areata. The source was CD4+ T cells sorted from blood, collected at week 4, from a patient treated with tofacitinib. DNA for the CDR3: TGTGCCACCAGCAGAGAACTAGCGGGGTACAATGAGCAGTTCTTC. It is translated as CATSRELAGYNEQFF.